The 28 T cell receptor beta chains below come from one sample, sequenced in a study of radiation and T cells in renal cell carcinoma. Repertoires were generated with immunoSEQ multiplex PCR, while TCRdb's copy carries only in-frame clones and drops some. The sample consists of 100,000 to 150,000 clones, about four fifths of them appearing once. Noted time point: baseline pretreatment blood. As to treatment: 15 Gy SBRT to primary tumor, nephrectomy 4 weeks later. The material was blood, obtained from a patient whose treatment included radiotherapy and nephrectomy. The receptor set was obtained from a woman aged 55 to 70 with renal cell carcinoma.

This clone came up a few times. CDR3 nucleotides: TGTGCCAGCAGTGAATGGGGTAACTATGGCTACACCTTC. Amino acids: CASSEWGNYGYTF. The rearrangement joins TRBV25-1 to TRBJ1-2, with no clear D. Germline V gene lookup returns CDR1 MGHDK and CDR2 SYGVNS. This CDR3 has 13 amino acids. Trimming left V 1 base short and J 1 base short, with 4 bases between.

The rearrangement uses TRBV9 and TRBJ1-4; 10 bases fit TRBD1. Trimming took 1 base from V and 1 from J; bases not matched to a gene: 7. This CDR3 region has 18 residues. CDR1 and CDR2 (germline): SGDLS, YYNGEE. The CDR3 coding sequence is TGTGCCAGCAGCGTAAACCCGGGACAGGGGAGAACTAATGAAAAACTGTTTTTT. It translates to CASSVNPGQGRTNEKLFF. The full variable domain, rest sourced from reference TRBV9 and TRBJ1-4, is DSGVTQTPKHLITATGQRVTLRCSPRSGDLSVYWYQQSLDQGLQFLIQYYNGEERAKGNILERFSAQQFPDLHSELNLSSLELGDSALYFCASSVNPGQGRTNEKLFFGSGTQLSVL.

This chain links TRBV15 with TRBJ1-2; 7 bases map to TRBD1. Germline lookup yields CDR1 LNHNV and CDR2 YYDKDF (reference sequence). This CDR3 is built from 21 residues. After removal of 0 bases from V and 1 base from J, the junction contained 20 bases not matched to a gene. CDR3 sequence (DNA): TGTGCCACCAGCAGAGATTTAAAGAGCGGGACAGCCAGCGGCGGTAACTATGGCTACACCTTC. The encoded protein is CATSRDLKSGTASGGNYGYTF.

This clone showed up just a few times. V is TRBV19 and J is TRBJ1-5; tentatively, D is TRBD1 (6 bases). The CDR3 spans 18 residues. Germline V gene lookup returns CDR1 LNHDA and CDR2 SQIVND (reference sequence). The V gene lost 2 bases and the J gene lost 1 base, with 18 bases spanning the gap. DNA for the CDR3: TGTGCCAGTAGTATACGGGGGGCTCAAGCGGCCAGCAATCAGCCCCAGCATTTT. Protein product: CASSIRGAQAASNQPQHF.

This chain connects TRBV27 to TRBJ1-2, with 9 bases aligning to TRBD1. With V trimmed by 8 bases and J by 6 bases, 19 bases remained unmatched. The CDR3 runs 17 residues. The germline CDR1 and CDR2 sequences are MNHEY and SMNVEV (reference sequence). The CDR3, as DNA: TGTGCCAGCCCCGTGGGGACAGGGTTACCCTTTTGTGATGGCTACACCTTC. Amino acid sequence: CASPVGTGLPFCDGYTF.

As regards this clone: Other DNA sequences in this sample translate to the same CDR3. This chain connects TRBV7-9 to TRBJ2-7, with a possible D match to TRBD1 (6 bases). Trimming removed 1 base from V and 2 bases from J, with 9 bases in between. Germline V gene data show CDR1 as SEHNR and CDR2 as FQNEAQ (reference sequence). The CDR3 consists of 14 residues. The CDR3, as DNA: TGTGCCAGCAGCTTAGGTCCAGGGGCCTACGAGCAGTACTTC. Translation: CASSLGPGAYEQYF.

Turning to this clone: The junction shows a germline mismatch at one end, possibly a read error. This chain links TRBV7-9 with TRBJ2-5; D remains unclear. The germline V gene encodes CDR1 SEHNR and CDR2 FQNEAQ (reference sequence). The CDR3 runs to 14 residues. The CDR3 DNA reads as TGTGCCAGCAGCTTATCAGGCAGTCAAGAGGCCCAGTACTTC. Protein sequence: CASSLSGSQEAQYF.

This clone was observed once. The genes are TRBV2 and TRBJ1-3; D is unclear. Germline loops: CDR1 SNHLY, CDR2 FYNNEI. The CDR3 loop spans 16 amino acids. With 4 bases removed from V and 0 bases from J, the gap between germline ends came to 13 bases. The CDR3 is CASSANTVYSGNTIYF. DNA for the CDR3: TGTGCCAGCAGTGCCAACACGGTCTACTCTGGAAACACCATATATTTT.

This clone was seen a single time. The chain links TRBV7-3 to TRBJ2-7, with D possibly matching TRBD1 (5 bases). This CDR3 has 15 amino acids. The V and J ends lost 5 bases and 2 bases respectively, with 16 bases between them. CDR1 and CDR2 (germline): SGHTA, FQGTGA. The CDR3 here is CASSQGRTNTYEQYF. CDR3 coding DNA: TGTGCCAGCAGCCAAGGGCGGACAAATACCTACGAGCAGTACTTC.

The rearrangement links TRBV2 to TRBJ1-2; D gene uncertain. CDR1 is SNHLY, CDR2 FYNNEI, per germline. V lost 4 bases to trimming and J lost 3 bases, with 12 bases between them. This CDR3 is built from 14 residues. The CDR3 coding sequence is TGTGCCAGCAGTGCGGCCACGACCGACTATGGCTACACCTTC. As protein: CASSAATTDYGYTF.

The chain joins TRBV29-1 to TRBJ2-7, with 7 bases matching TRBD1. CDR1 SQVTM and CDR2 ANQGSEA come from the germline V gene. The V and J ends lost 5 bases and 3 bases, in that order; junction bases with no gene match: 4. This CDR3 comprises 12 residues. CDR3 coding DNA: TGCAGCGTTTCCCGGGACAGCTACGAGCAGTACTTC. It encodes CSVSRDSYEQYF.

The rearrangement uses TRBV6-1 and TRBJ1-1; D uncertain. Between the trimmed V and J ends, which lost 6 bases and 5 bases, there was a span of 13 bases. From germline, CDR1 is MNHNS and CDR2 SASEGT. This CDR3 has 13 residues. The CDR3 is CASRDGGNTEAFF. The CDR3 DNA reads TGTGCCAGCAGGGATGGAGGGAATACTGAAGCTTTCTTT.

This clone has only one observation. The V call is TRBV7-9, the J call TRBJ2-1, with unresolved D. V was cut by 1 base and J by 8 bases, with 6 bases left in between. The CDR3 extends over 12 amino acids. Germline V gene data show CDR1 as SEHNR and CDR2 as FQNEAQ (reference sequence). The CDR3 region has the DNA TGTGCCAGCAGCTTAGACCCGCATGAGCAGTTCTTC. Translation: CASSLDPHEQFF.

The J gene is TRBJ2-5, the V gene TRBV5-6; D is perhaps TRBD1 (6 bases). Trimming took 2 bases from V and 3 from J, leaving 14 bases between them. The CDR3 totals 15 residues. Germline V gene sequence: CDR1 SGHDT, CDR2 YYEEEE. This CDR3 is CASSLLGAREETQYF. The CDR3, as DNA: TGTGCCAGCAGCTTATTGGGGGCCCGGGAAGAGACCCAGTACTTC.

This chain connects TRBV7-3 to TRBJ2-5; D gene ambiguous. The germline gives CDR1 SGHTA, CDR2 FQGTGA. CDR3 length: 12 residues. Trimming removed 5 bases at V and 4 bases at J, with 8 bases between. CDR3 protein: CASSPDRETQYF. In DNA, the CDR3 is TGTGCCAGCAGCCCCGATAGAGAGACCCAGTACTTC.

The chain couples TRBV27 to TRBJ1-3; D unresolved. V was trimmed by 2 bases and J by 0 bases, leaving 8 bases between them. Germline V gene sequence: CDR1 MNHEY, CDR2 SMNVEV (reference sequence). This CDR3 region has 15 residues. CDR3 sequence: CASSLEGDSGNTIYF. DNA for the CDR3: TGTGCCAGCAGTTTAGAAGGAGACTCTGGAAACACCATATATTTT.

The rearrangement links TRBV7-8 to TRBJ1-1; D might be TRBD1 (5 bases). The germline V gene encodes CDR1 SGHVS and CDR2 FQNEAQ. V dropped 2 bases and J dropped 1 base, with 8 bases sitting between them. This CDR3 comprises 14 residues. The CDR3 region is CASSLTGANTEAFF. CDR3 in DNA: TGTGCCAGCAGCTTAACCGGGGCGAACACTGAAGCTTTCTTT.

The V call is TRBV7-3, the J call TRBJ2-3; the D gene could be TRBD1 or TRBD2 (6 bases each). There are 15 residues in the CDR3. V was cut by 8 bases and J by 2 bases, with 17 bases left in between. Germline V lookup: CDR1 SGHTA, CDR2 FQGTGA. The CDR3 DNA is TGTGCCAGCGGTGGCGCGGGACACCCCACAGATACGCAGTATTTT. This sequence encodes CASGGAGHPTDTQYF.

The rearrangement joins TRBV18 to TRBJ2-3, with 7 nucleotides matching TRBD2. The CDR3 consists of 16 residues. The trim removed 5 bases at V and 4 bases at J, leaving 12 bases unmatched. Germline loops: CDR1 KGHSH, CDR2 LQKENI. DNA of the CDR3: TGTGCCAGCTCAACCCTCCGCGGGAGTAGTCCAGATACGCAGTATTTT. This sequence encodes CASSTLRGSSPDTQYF.

This clone was seen once. The rearrangement links TRBV9 to TRBJ2-7, with D hard to call. This CDR3 comprises 13 residues. The germline gives CDR1 SGDLS, CDR2 YYNGEE. V was shortened by 4 bases and J by 6 bases, with 14 bases between the two germline ends. This chain's CDR3 is CASSPPIGGEQYF. As DNA, the CDR3 is TGTGCCAGCAGCCCGCCCATAGGTGGCGAGCAGTACTTC.

This clone came up once. This chain joins TRBV12-5 and TRBJ2-1, with TRBD1 identical over 10 bases. Unmatched junction bases numbered 5, after V lost 6 bases and J lost 6 bases. In germline, CDR1 is LGHNT, CDR2 FRNRAP. This CDR3 is 14 amino acids long. The CDR3 loop reads CASGGTGEGNEQFF. CDR3 bases: TGTGCTAGTGGCGGGACAGGGGAGGGCAATGAGCAGTTCTTC.

This chain uses TRBV7-2 with TRBJ2-1; the match to TRBD2 covers 8 bases. V lost 2 bases to trimming and J lost 4 bases; unmatched junction nucleotides: 7. This CDR3 is built from 16 residues. Per germline, CDR1 SGHTA and CDR2 FQGNSA. The CDR3 protein is CASSLSSGSKYNEQFF. The CDR3 nucleotides read TGTGCCAGCAGCTTATCCAGCGGGAGTAAATACAATGAGCAGTTCTTC.

This rearrangement joins TRBV10-1 to TRBJ1-4; D remains ambiguous. Germline V lookup: CDR1 WNHNN, CDR2 SYGVQD (reference sequence). Trimming took off 4 bases at V and 6 bases at J, with 15 bases between the two ends. CDR3 size: 15 residues. CDR3 sequence (DNA): TGCGCCAGCAGTGGTTCAGCTTCGTCGGATGAAAAACTGTTTTTT. It is translated as CASSGSASSDEKLFF.

The V gene is TRBV2, the J gene TRBJ2-1; 11 bases fit TRBD1. Germline CDR1 and CDR2: SNHLY and FYNNEI. The trim removed 6 bases at V and 8 bases at J, leaving 6 bases unmatched. The CDR3 covers 14 residues. The CDR3 loop reads CASRLDRGQDEQFF. The DNA of the CDR3 is TGTGCCAGCAGGTTGGACAGGGGGCAGGATGAGCAGTTCTTC.

The sample holds a few counts of this clone. This chain joins TRBV19 and TRBJ1-1; 9 nucleotides line up with TRBD1. The CDR3 loop spans 15 amino acids. V was pared by 3 bases and J by 4 bases, with 6 bases of the junction left unmatched. The germline V gene encodes CDR1 LNHDA and CDR2 SQIVND (reference sequence). CDR3 in DNA: TGTGCCAGTAGTATCGCGATGGACAGGGGCACTGAAGCTTTCTTT. Its translation: CASSIAMDRGTEAFF.

This chain uses TRBV5-4 with TRBJ2-7; TRBD2 matches 9 bases. The V and J ends lost 1 base and 5 bases, in that order; junction bases with no gene match: 10. This CDR3 region has 16 residues. CDR1 SGHNT and CDR2 YYREEE come from the germline V gene (reference sequence). The CDR3, as DNA: TGTGCCAGCAGCTTGATCGGCGGGAGGGCCCTCAACGAGCAGTACTTC. Protein sequence: CASSLIGGRALNEQYF.

The chain links TRBV7-9 to TRBJ2-6; 15 nucleotides align to TRBD2. Unmatched junction bases numbered 1, after V lost 5 bases and J lost 2 bases. CDR3 length equals 17 residues. Germline CDR1 is SEHNR and CDR2 is FQNEAQ (reference sequence). CDR3 residues: CASSRTSGRAGANVLTF. CDR3 nucleotide sequence: TGTGCCAGCAGCCGGACTAGCGGGAGGGCTGGGGCCAACGTCCTGACTTTC.

The chain has TRBV6-1 and TRBJ2-1, with D maybe TRBD2 (6 bases). V lost 11 bases and J 6 bases, leaving 20 bases between the germline ends. The CDR3 is 14 amino acids. CDR1 MNHNS and CDR2 SASEGT come from the germline V gene. The CDR3 reads CACRDSQRFNEQFF. The CDR3 DNA reads as TGTGCCTGCCGGGACTCGCAAAGATTCAATGAGCAGTTCTTC.